This T cell receptor beta chain was sequenced during a study of blood T cells in healthy people across ages. Broader study findings: Compared with aged donors, long-lived donors showed fewer expanded clones, suggesting selection. Diversity of TCR beta per million T cells declined in a roughly linear way with age.

With a J-beta primer mix and a sample-barcoded 5' primer, a second PCR ran 7 to 11 cycles. TCRdb re-called the 5' RACE reads through MiXCR, storing one row per CDR3 protein. The sample includes hundreds of thousands of distinct CDR3 sequences, more than 40% of them seen just once. About 10 milliliters of peripheral blood were drawn from each donor into EDTA-treated tubes. This clonotype was counted between two and nine times. What it binds is unknown. Trimming took 5 bases from V and 3 from J, leaving 17 bases between them. CDR3 length: 15 amino acids. In germline, CDR1 is SGHTA, CDR2 FQGNSA. The receptor was derived from a woman aged 55 to 70 in good health. The specimen sequenced was blood. The chain joins TRBV7-2 to TRBJ2-7, with TRBD1 as a possible D gene (8 bases). CDR3 protein: CASSAPTGGVYEQYF. CDR3 nucleotide sequence: TGTGCCAGCAGCGCACCTACAGGGGGGGTCTACGAGCAGTACTTC.